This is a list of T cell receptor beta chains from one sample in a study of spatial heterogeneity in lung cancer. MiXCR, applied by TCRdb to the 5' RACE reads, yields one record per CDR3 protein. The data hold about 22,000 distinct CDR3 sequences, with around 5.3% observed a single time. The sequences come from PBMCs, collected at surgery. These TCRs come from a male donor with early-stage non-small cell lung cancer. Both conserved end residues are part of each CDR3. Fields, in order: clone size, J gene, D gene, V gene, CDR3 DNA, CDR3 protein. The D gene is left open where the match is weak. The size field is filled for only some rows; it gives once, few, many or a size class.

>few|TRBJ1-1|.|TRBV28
TGTGCCAGCAGTTTGTACGGCAGTTCTCGGAACACTGAAGCTTTCTTT
CASSLYGSSRNTEAFF
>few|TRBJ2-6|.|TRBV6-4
TGTGCCAGCAGTACGGACTCTGGGGCCAACGTCCTGACTTTC
CASSTDSGANVLTF
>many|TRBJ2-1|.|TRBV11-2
TGTGCCAGCAGCTTAGCGGGGATAAATGAGCAGTTCTTC
CASSLAGINEQFF
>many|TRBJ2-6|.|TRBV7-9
TGTGCCAGCAGCTTCGGGTCACTCCTATTCTCTGGGGCCAACGTCCTGACTTTC
CASSFGSLLFSGANVLTF
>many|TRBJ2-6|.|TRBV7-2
TGTGCCAGCAGCTTTCGCCATTCGGTGGCGGACCGCTCTGGGGCCAACGTCCTGACTTTC
CASSFRHSVADRSGANVLTF
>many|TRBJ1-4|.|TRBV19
TGTGCCAGTAGAAATACAGGACCGACTAATGAAAAACTGTTTTTT
CASRNTGPTNEKLFF
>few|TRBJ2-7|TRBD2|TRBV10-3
TGTGCCATCAGTTCGGGACTAGCTCGCGAGCAGTACTTC
CAISSGLAREQYF
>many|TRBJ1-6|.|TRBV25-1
TGTGCCAGCAGTGACCACTCGAACCGAAATTCACCCCTCCACTTT
CASSDHSNRNSPLHF
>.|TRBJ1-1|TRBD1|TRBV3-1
TGTGCCAGCAGCCAGCCGACAGGGAGTTACCCTTGGGGAGAAGCTTTCTTT
CASSQPTGSYPWGEAFF
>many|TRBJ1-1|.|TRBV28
TGTGCCAGCCTCTCGGGGGGGTACGGAGGCACTGAAGCTTTCTTT
CASLSGGYGGTEAFF
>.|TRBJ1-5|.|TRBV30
TGTGCCTGGAGTGTACTGGAAGAGAATCAGCCCCAGCATTTT
CAWSVLEENQPQHF
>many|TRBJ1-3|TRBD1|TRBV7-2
TGTGCCAGCAGCTTATCGGGGACAGATGGAAACACCATATATTTT
CASSLSGTDGNTIYF
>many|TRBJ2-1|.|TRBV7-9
TGTGCCAGCAGCTTAGGGGCGGGCGGGAACTCCTACAATGAGCAGTTCTTC
CASSLGAGGNSYNEQFF
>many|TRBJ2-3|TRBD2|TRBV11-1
TGTGCCAGCAGCTTGCTAGCGGGAGGACCCGATACGCAGTATTTT
CASSLLAGGPDTQYF
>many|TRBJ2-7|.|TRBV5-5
TGTGCCAGCAGCTTTATTCGACAGGCGGGAACCTACGAGCAGTACTTC
CASSFIRQAGTYEQYF
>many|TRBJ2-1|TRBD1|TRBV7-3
TGTGCCAGCAGTTGGACAGGGGGAAACAATGAGCAGTTCTTC
CASSWTGGNNEQFF